The T cell receptor beta chain under discussion was sequenced for a study of cytomegalovirus exposure and HLA in healthy donors. Background on the study: The early release's HLA-typed donors yielded some 85 million unique TCRs.

The germline V gene encodes CDR1 LNHDA and CDR2 SQIVND (reference sequence). The ends lost 5 bases at V and 5 bases at J; junction bases unmatched: 9. The CDR3 is 16 amino acids. PCR was performed using 60 Vbeta and 13 Jbeta primers. Only in-frame clones appear in the TCRdb table, and some are missing; sequencing was by immunoSEQ multiplex PCR. This table has some 200,000 clones, roughly 85% appearing once. Sequencing used PBMCs. The chain couples TRBV19 to TRBJ2-1, with TRBD2 matching over 10 bases. The sequence was obtained from a woman aged 18-35 years in good health and CMV-seronegative. CDR3 DNA sequence: TGTGCCAGTAGTCTTCTAGCGGGAGTAGGGCACAATGAGCAGTTCTTC. This translates into CASSLLAGVGHNEQFF.